Included here is one T cell receptor (beta chain) sequence, with context. This clonotype was observed at least ten times. Its antigen is unknown. The input lacks base qualities; no much larger clone sits a single base away. The time point label for this specimen denotes: patch test 3, about 24 weeks after DPC sensitization. The treatment or condition label corresponds to: therapeutic diphenylcyclopropenone sensitization with weekly scalp DPC. Blood at each patch-test visit was drawn before the patch test was applied. To be eligible, patients had to be aged 18 to 70, diagnosed with alopecia and judged suitable for DPC therapy, while pregnant patients were excluded. Total RNA was extracted from unfractionated whole blood collected in Tempus Blood RNA tubes. From the germline V gene, CDR1 is LGHNA and CDR2 is YNFKEQ. CDR3 length: 16 amino acids, cysteine to phenylalanine. Just CDR3 DNA is preserved here, 48 bases in frame from base 1. V is reduced by 0 bases and J by 5 bases, leaving a spacing of 13 bases between them.

The library was generated by RACE. Sequenced on a NextSeq 500. During library preparation, unique molecular identifiers were attached to individual cDNA molecules so that TCRs could be counted in a quantitative, reproducible way. From each blood RNA sample, both TCR alpha and TCR beta chains were sequenced. The source study handled its data this way. The median number of TCRs per sample was approximately 98,000, ranging from about 20,000 to 690,600. The Decombinator software suite was used to annotate the V, J and CDR3 of the TCR reads. Every sample was subsampled to the same number of TCRs (28,000) for the PS versus PT1 abundance plots. Expanded TCRs were defined as absent before sensitization and observed at least eight times at the 2-week time point. TCRdb trimmed the raw reads at Q25, called clones with MiXCR and kept productive beta chains. When rows share a CDR3 protein, they turn into one entry using the most common DNA and genes. TCRdb, not the original authors, processed these V and J calls. For this sample the table gives 95,000 to 150,000 distinct CDR3 sequences, of which around 11% were detected only once. Of the sample, 2% to 2.5% is held by the ten largest clones.

The sample is drawn from a study of human T cells and chemical hapten exposure listed by TCRdb under 2021. Background on the whole study: For sensitization, 2% DPC in acetone was applied to a roughly 2 cm by roughly 2 cm area of upper inner arm skin. Weekly therapeutic DPC doses were additionally applied to the scalp of patients throughout the roughly 25-week study period. Patch testing on the upper back used Finn chambers containing 0.01% DPC, with scoring done after 6 days according to International Contact Dermatitis Research Group standards. The patient cohort, mostly female, included alopecia areata with under or over 50% scalp involvement, alopecia totalis and alopecia universalis. Libraries were pooled for sequencing, and per-sample TCR yields varied mainly because of small differences in library volumes within the pool. Peripheral blood TCR repertoire changes were tracked in vivo in alopecia patients during primary and secondary sensitization to the hapten diphenylcyclopropenone (DPC). Blood was sampled from patients pre-sensitization (week 0) and at 2, 6 and about 24 weeks after DPC sensitization. Roughly 30 alopecia patients gave blood for TCR sequencing at one to four time points (pre-sensitization, 2, 6 and 24 weeks). Results and caveats for the whole study, not just this receptor: Because every patient had alopecia, a presumed autoimmune disease, the patients' immune response might differ from that of healthy individuals. Repeated subsampling changed both the strength of the expansion versus patch-test correlation and the threshold at which the correlation became significant. No change with DPC sensitization was found in the number of TCRs above 1 in 1000 frequency, and no evidence of global repertoire structure alterations was found. Significantly more large CDR3 similarity clusters were formed by expanded TCRs than by pre-sensitization or healthy control sets, consistent with antigen-driven responses. Patch test score was positively correlated with the number of PT1 expanded TCRs, with significance at thresholds 8, 16 and 32 but not at 4.

The starting material was whole blood, obtained in connection with sensitization to the hapten diphenylcyclopropenone (DPC). The sequence joins TRBV4-2 to TRBJ2-2; D gene: possibly TRBD2, on 5 matching bases. The TCR was taken from a woman aged 45-60 years with alopecia areata. Some clones in this sample may be carry-over from other donors' samples. CDR3 sequence: CASSQDSRRTTGELFF. Read as DNA, the sequence is TGTGCCAGCAGCCAAGATAGTAGGCGGACTACCGGGGAGCTGTTTTTT.